These 25 T cell receptor beta chains were sequenced from one sample in a study of beta chain features in type 1 diabetes. Study-level results: Moderately but significantly shorter TCRB CDR3s were found in Type 1 diabetes patients in all four CD4+ subsets.

No antigen has been identified for these receptors. Expressed TCRB transcripts were sequenced because the entire RNA isolate underwent reverse transcription. TCRdb's table, derived via immunoSEQ multiplex PCR, lists solely in-frame clones and lacks some. This sample has approximately 600,000 clones, with 9.5% to 15% found just once. Sequencing input: naive CD4+ T cells from blood. Receptors originate from a man between 25 and 39 years old with type 1 diabetes.

This clone was recorded a few times. The chain joins TRBV28 to TRBJ1-5, with D perhaps matching TRBD1 (6 bases). With 6 bases removed from V and 2 bases from J, the gap between germline ends came to 11 bases. Germline V gene sequence: CDR1 MDHEN, CDR2 SYDVKM. The CDR3 contains 14 residues. The CDR3 DNA is TGTGCCAGCAGACAGGGTGGGGGCAATCAGCCCCAGCATTTT. Its protein product is CASRQGGGNQPQHF.

J is TRBJ2-5 and V is TRBV25-1; 10 bases are a match to TRBD2. The CDR3 spans 16 residues. Looked up from germline, CDR1 is MGHDK and CDR2 is SYGVNS. With 5 bases clipped from V and 4 bases from J, the junction kept 10 bases outside the gene matches. CDR3 sequence (DNA): TGTGCCAGCAGTAGTGCAGCGGGGGGGCCCGGAGAGACCCAGTACTTC. This sequence encodes CASSSAAGGPGETQYF.

The V call is TRBV12-5, the J call TRBJ2-7, with D perhaps TRBD1 (5 bases). CDR3 length equals 12 residues. The V gene lost 6 bases and the J gene lost 3 bases, with 9 bases spanning the gap. The germline CDR1 and CDR2 sequences are LGHNT and FRNRAP. CDR3 DNA sequence: TGTGCTAGTGGACAGGACGGCTACGAGCAGTACTTC. Its translation is CASGQDGYEQYF.

In nucleotides, the CDR3 is TGTGCCATCCAAGGGGGCGGCAATCAGCCCCAGCATTTT. This encodes CAIQGGGNQPQHF. The chain joins TRBV6-1 to TRBJ1-5; 7 bases fit TRBD1. The ends lost 10 bases at V and 2 bases at J; junction bases unmatched: 5. This CDR3 contains 13 residues. Per the germline V gene, CDR1 is MNHNS and CDR2 is SASEGT.

Turning to this clone: This sample also contains other DNA sequences that code for the same CDR3. The chain links TRBV4-3 to TRBJ2-7; 9 bases are shared with TRBD1. The CDR3 is made up of 15 amino acids. Germline assignment: CDR1 LGHNA and CDR2 YSLEER. Losses at the gene ends were 0 bases for V and 3 bases for J; bases not matched to a gene: 3. The CDR3 region is CASSQEGQGYYEQYF. The CDR3 DNA sequence: TGCGCCAGCAGCCAAGAGGGACAGGGTTACTACGAGCAGTACTTC.

J is TRBJ1-5 and V is TRBV28; no reliable D call. Germline loops: CDR1 MDHEN, CDR2 SYDVKM. Trimming took 4 bases from V and 3 from J, leaving 19 bases between them. The CDR3 has 17 amino acids. The CDR3 protein is CASSSPTPGVSNQPQHF. In DNA form, the CDR3 reads TGTGCCAGCAGTTCTCCTACCCCCGGGGTCTCCAATCAGCCCCAGCATTTT.

This clone was observed a few times. The chain is built from TRBV9 and TRBJ2-3; no clear D gene. The length of the CDR3 is 13 residues. Germline V lookup: CDR1 SGDLS, CDR2 YYNGEE. V lost 3 bases, J lost 5 bases, and 10 bases lay in between. DNA of the CDR3: TGTGCCAGCAGCGCCCTGGGAAGAGATACGCAGTATTTT. It translates to CASSALGRDTQYF.

The CDR3: CASTEDGVYGYTF. The CDR3 nucleotides read TGTGCCAGCACCGAGGACGGTGTCTATGGCTACACCTTC. V is TRBV28 and J is TRBJ1-2, with D unclear. Germline CDR1 is MDHEN and CDR2 is SYDVKM. The germline V and J ends were trimmed by 7 bases and 4 bases, with 13 bases remaining between them. There are 13 residues in the CDR3.

The V gene is TRBV7-8, the J gene TRBJ2-5, with 12 bases that match TRBD2. This CDR3 is 17 amino acids long. The V gene end was trimmed by 2 bases and the J gene end by 4 bases; junction bases not matched to a gene: 8. The germline V gene has CDR1 SGHVS and CDR2 FQNEAQ. The CDR3 protein is CASSLTSGGNMGETQYF. In nucleotides, the CDR3 is TGTGCCAGCAGCTTAACTAGCGGGGGGAACATGGGAGAGACCCAGTACTTC.

This clone was counted a few times. Germline and junction disagree at one end, which may indicate a read error. The rearrangement uses TRBV7-7 and TRBJ2-3; 7 bases are a match to TRBD2. Germline V lookup: CDR1 SSHAT, CDR2 FNYEAQ (reference sequence). CDR3 length: 14 residues. This CDR3 is CASSLTGGIDTQYF. DNA of the CDR3: TGTGCTAGCAGCTTAACGGGGGGTATAGATACGCAGTATTTT.

V gene TRBV5-1 combines with J gene TRBJ2-1, with 9 nucleotides matching TRBD2. Germline-derived CDR1 and CDR2 are SGHRS and YFSETQ. The CDR3 runs 17 residues. Losses at the gene ends were 4 bases for V and 1 base for J; bases not matched to a gene: 9. This chain's CDR3 is CASSPGVTSGSYNEQFF. The CDR3 DNA reads TGCGCCAGCAGCCCCGGGGTGACTAGCGGATCCTACAATGAGCAGTTCTTC.

V is TRBV12-5 and J is TRBJ2-5; 8 bases are a match to TRBD2. Germline V gene sequence: CDR1 LGHNT, CDR2 FRNRAP. Trimming cost V 3 bases and J 4 bases; bases outside gene matches: 4. This CDR3 contains 14 residues. Written as DNA, the CDR3 is TGTGCTAGTGGTTTTATGAGCGGGGGAGAGACCCAGTACTTC. It yields the protein CASGFMSGGETQYF.

This clone has a handful of counts. The chain uses TRBV9 and TRBJ2-5; 10 nucleotides line up with TRBD1. This CDR3 is 15 amino acids long. V was clipped by 0 bases and J by 5 bases; unmatched bases: 4. Germline CDR1 and CDR2: SGDLS and YYNGEE. The CDR3 sequence: CASSVGGQGRETQYF. The CDR3 nucleotides are TGTGCCAGCAGCGTAGGGGGACAGGGGAGGGAGACCCAGTACTTC.

The table lists this clone with many counts. V and J are TRBV5-4 and TRBJ2-1; the D is unclear. Germline-derived CDR1 and CDR2 are SGHNT and YYREEE (reference sequence). This CDR3 comprises 17 residues. V dropped 0 bases and J dropped 0 bases, with 13 bases sitting between them. The CDR3 DNA follows: TGTGCCAGCAGCTTGGGGGGAACTGATCGCTCCTACAATGAGCAGTTCTTC. It codes for CASSLGGTDRSYNEQFF.

The rearrangement links TRBV19 to TRBJ1-2, with 8 bases lining up with TRBD1. V trimming: 7 bases; J trimming: 5 bases; junction bases outside the gene matches: 9. The CDR3 is 14 amino acids. The V gene's germline CDR1 is LNHDA and CDR2 SQIVND (reference sequence). The CDR3 DNA sequence: TGTGCCAGTATGGACAGGGTGGCTGTTTATGGCTACACCTTC. Its translation is CASMDRVAVYGYTF. Together with reference TRBV19 and TRBJ1-2, the CDR3 gives the full variable domain: DGGITQSPKYLFRKEGQNVTLSCEQNLNHDAMYWYRQDPGQGLRLIYYSQIVNDFQKGDIAEGYSVSREKKESFPLTVTSAQKNPTAFYLCASMDRVAVYGYTFGSGTRLTVV.

The chain recombines TRBV5-4 with TRBJ2-3, with 11 bases lining up with TRBD2. The CDR3 extends over 16 amino acids. Germline V lookup: CDR1 SGHNT, CDR2 YYREEE (reference sequence). Trimming at V came to 3 bases and at J to 2 bases, leaving 5 bases not matched to a gene. The CDR3 coding sequence is TGTGCCAGCAGCTCCCCTAGCGGGGGGTTCACAGATACGCAGTATTTT. Translating it yields CASSSPSGGFTDTQYF.

This clone was counted a few times. J is TRBJ2-5 and V is TRBV7-2; 7 bases map to TRBD1. CDR1 is SGHTA and CDR2 is FQGNSA in the germline V gene. V was pared by 1 base and J by 4 bases, with 6 bases of the junction left unmatched. The CDR3 sequence is 15 residues long. The CDR3 nucleotides are TGTGCCAGCAGCTTAGAGTTACGACAGGGAGAGACCCAGTACTTC. It encodes CASSLELRQGETQYF. Full variable domain (remainder filled in from reference TRBV7-2 and TRBJ2-5): GAGVSQSPSNKVTEKGKDVELRCDPISGHTALYWYRQSLGQGLEFLIYFQGNSAPDKSGLPSDRFSAERTGGSVSTLTIQRTQQEDSAVYLCASSLELRQGETQYFGPGTRLLVL.

The V gene is TRBV7-2, the J gene TRBJ1-2, with TRBD1 identical over 9 bases. This CDR3 comprises 13 residues. The trim removed 1 base at V and 8 bases at J, leaving 2 bases unmatched. The germline CDR1 and CDR2 sequences are SGHTA and FQGNSA. The CDR3 DNA follows: TGTGCCAGCAGCTTAGGGACAGGGGACGGCTACACCTTC. Residues: CASSLGTGDGYTF.

In its sample, this clone was seen a few times. The gene calls are TRBV18 and TRBJ1-1; D may be TRBD1 (5 bases). Germline-derived CDR1 and CDR2 are KGHSH and LQKENI. V was trimmed by 0 bases and J by 7 bases, leaving 12 bases between them. The CDR3 length is 14 residues. The chain's CDR3 is CASSPPQALGEAFF. For the CDR3, the DNA is TGTGCCAGCTCACCACCACAGGCCCTCGGTGAAGCTTTCTTT.

The CDR3: CASSAPIAGGDSWYQETQYF. The CDR3 DNA is TGTGCCAGCAGCGCCCCGATTGCGGGGGGGGATTCATGGTACCAAGAGACCCAGTACTTC. J is TRBJ2-5 and V is TRBV9, with 9 bases aligning to TRBD2. The CDR3 extends over 20 amino acids. Germline CDR1 and CDR2: SGDLS and YYNGEE. V dropped 3 bases and J dropped 0; count of bases not matched to a gene: 18.

The chain uses TRBV5-1 and TRBJ2-2; weak D call: TRBD2 (5 bases). Between the trimmed V and J ends, which lost 0 bases and 1 base, there was a span of 10 bases. This CDR3 spans 16 amino acids. CDR1 and CDR2 from the germline V gene are SGHRS and YFSETQ. CDR3 in DNA: TGCGCCAGCAGCTTGGACGGGGATGTGAACACCGGGGAGCTGTTTTTT. It codes for CASSLDGDVNTGELFF.

This clone was counted between two and nine times. CDR3 in DNA: TGTGCCAGCAGCGCATTCACAGGGAACGGCTACACCTTC. Translation gives CASSAFTGNGYTF. V gene TRBV7-2 combines with J gene TRBJ1-2, with D perhaps matching TRBD1 (6 bases). CDR1 is SGHTA and CDR2 is FQGNSA in the germline V gene. Trimming pared 5 bases from V and 8 bases from J, leaving 15 bases between. This CDR3 contains 13 residues.

This chain links TRBV14 with TRBJ1-1; no definite D call. Germline CDR1 and CDR2: SGHDN and FVKESK. The CDR3 sequence is 12 residues long. V lost 4 bases and J lost 2, with 5 bases in between. The CDR3 DNA is TGTGCCAGCAGCCGCGGTAACACTGAAGCTTTCTTT. It is translated as CASSRGNTEAFF.

This clone turned up a few times. In the same sample, other DNA sequences code for this CDR3. The CDR3 nucleotides are TGCAGTGCTACCCGACAGGATACGCAGTATTTT. Translating it yields CSATRQDTQYF. The chain couples TRBV20-1 to TRBJ2-3; a possible D gene is TRBD1 (5 bases). With 4 bases removed from V and 6 bases from J, the gap between germline ends came to 8 bases. CDR3 length: 11 residues. Per the germline V gene, CDR1 is DFQATT and CDR2 is SNEGSKA (reference sequence).

V gene TRBV30 combines with J gene TRBJ2-2; D gene uncertain. The CDR3 totals 12 residues. Trimming removed 7 bases at V and 6 bases at J, with 12 bases between. CDR1 and CDR2 from the germline V gene are GTSNPN and SVGIG (reference sequence). The CDR3 bases are TGTGCCTTATGGGTCCGGTCCGGGGAGCTGTTTTTT. As protein: CALWVRSGELFF.